The T cell receptor (beta chain) described here comes from a study of early T cells in non-severe SARS-CoV-2 infection. Each CDR3 protein gets one entry after TCRdb re-called the 5' RACE reads with MiXCR. The sample carries about 130,000 distinct CDR3 sequences, approximately 15% recorded once. Trimming stripped 0 bases from V and 8 bases from J, with 8 bases between. Germline V gene lookup returns CDR1 MGHRA and CDR2 YSYEKL. The CDR3 consists of 14 residues. What was sequenced was whole blood. The chain has TRBV4-1 and TRBJ1-6; D is possibly TRBD1 (5 bases). The clonotype comes from an adult who was a healthcare worker with PCR-confirmed SARS-CoV-2 infection or an uninfected control (not recorded which). Here the CDR3 DNA reads TGCGCCAGCAGCCAAGATCGGGACCATTCACCCCTCCACTTT. Protein product: CASSQDRDHSPLHF.